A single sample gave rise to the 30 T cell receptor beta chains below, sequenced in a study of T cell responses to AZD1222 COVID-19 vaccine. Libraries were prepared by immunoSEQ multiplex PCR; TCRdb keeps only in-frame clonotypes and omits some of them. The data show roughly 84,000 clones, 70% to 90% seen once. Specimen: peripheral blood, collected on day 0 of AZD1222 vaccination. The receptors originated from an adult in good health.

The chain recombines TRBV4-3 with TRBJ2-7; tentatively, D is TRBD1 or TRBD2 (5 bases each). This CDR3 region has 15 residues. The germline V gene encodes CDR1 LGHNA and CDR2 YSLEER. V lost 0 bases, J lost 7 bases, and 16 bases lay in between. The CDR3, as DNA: TGCGCCAGCAGCCAAGATATAGGGGACCCTAGGGAGCAGTACTTC. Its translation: CASSQDIGDPREQYF.

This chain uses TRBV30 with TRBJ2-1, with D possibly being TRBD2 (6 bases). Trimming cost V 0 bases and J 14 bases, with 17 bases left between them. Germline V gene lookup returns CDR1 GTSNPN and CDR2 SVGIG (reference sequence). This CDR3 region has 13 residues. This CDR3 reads CAWSVARGRREFF. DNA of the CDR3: TGTGCCTGGAGTGTAGCTCGCGGTCGGAGGGAGTTCTTC.

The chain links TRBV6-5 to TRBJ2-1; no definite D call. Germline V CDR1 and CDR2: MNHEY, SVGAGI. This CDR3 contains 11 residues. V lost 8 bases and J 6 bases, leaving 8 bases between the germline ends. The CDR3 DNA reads TGTGCCAGCCGGTCAAGCAATGAGCAGTTCTTC. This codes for CASRSSNEQFF.

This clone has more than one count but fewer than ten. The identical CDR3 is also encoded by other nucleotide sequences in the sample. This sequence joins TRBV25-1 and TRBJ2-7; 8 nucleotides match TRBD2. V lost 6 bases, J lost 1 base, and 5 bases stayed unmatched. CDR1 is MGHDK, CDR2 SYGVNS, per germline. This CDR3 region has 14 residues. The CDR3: CASRGTSGSYEQYF. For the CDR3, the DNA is TGTGCCAGCAGGGGTACTAGCGGTTCCTACGAGCAGTACTTC.

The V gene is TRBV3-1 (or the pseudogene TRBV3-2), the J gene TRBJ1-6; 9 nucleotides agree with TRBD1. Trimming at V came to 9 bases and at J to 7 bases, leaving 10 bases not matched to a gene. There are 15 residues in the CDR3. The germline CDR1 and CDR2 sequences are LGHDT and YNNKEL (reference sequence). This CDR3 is CASKTGGVRNSPLHF. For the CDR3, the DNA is TGTGCCAGTAAAACAGGGGGCGTCCGCAATTCACCCCTCCACTTT.

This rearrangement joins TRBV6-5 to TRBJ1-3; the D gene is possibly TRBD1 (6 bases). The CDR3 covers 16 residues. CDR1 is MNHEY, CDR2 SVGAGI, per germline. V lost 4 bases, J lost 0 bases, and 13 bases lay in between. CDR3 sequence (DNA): TGTGCCAGCAGTTCGACTCCGGACAGCTCTGGAAACACCATATATTTT. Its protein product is CASSSTPDSSGNTIYF.

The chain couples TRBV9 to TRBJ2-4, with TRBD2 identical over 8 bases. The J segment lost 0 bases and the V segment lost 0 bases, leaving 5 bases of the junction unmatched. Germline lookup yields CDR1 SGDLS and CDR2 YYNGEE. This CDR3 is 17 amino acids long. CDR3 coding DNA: TGTGCCAGCAGCGTAGGTTTAGCGGGGAGAGCCAAAAACATTCAGTACTTC. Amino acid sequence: CASSVGLAGRAKNIQYF.

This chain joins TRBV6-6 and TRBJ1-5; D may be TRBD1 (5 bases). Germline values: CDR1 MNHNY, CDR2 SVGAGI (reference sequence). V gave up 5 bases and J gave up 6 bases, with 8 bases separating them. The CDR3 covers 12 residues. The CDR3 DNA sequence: TGTGCCAGCAGTGACGGGGGTCAGCCCCAGCATTTT. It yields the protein CASSDGGQPQHF.

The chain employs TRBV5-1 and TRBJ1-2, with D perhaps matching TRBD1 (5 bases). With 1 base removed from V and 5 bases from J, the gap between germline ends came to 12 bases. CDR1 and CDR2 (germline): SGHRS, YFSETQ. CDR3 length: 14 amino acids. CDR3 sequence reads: CASSLLGGDYGYTF. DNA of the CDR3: TGCGCCAGCAGCTTGTTGGGGGGAGATTATGGCTACACCTTC.

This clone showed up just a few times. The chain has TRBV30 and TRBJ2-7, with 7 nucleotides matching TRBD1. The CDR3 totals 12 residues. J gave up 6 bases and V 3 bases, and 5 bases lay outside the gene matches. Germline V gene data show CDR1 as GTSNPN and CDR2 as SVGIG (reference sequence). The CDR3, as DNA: TGTGCCTGGAGGCTTGGGACAGCCGAGCAGTACTTC. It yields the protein CAWRLGTAEQYF.

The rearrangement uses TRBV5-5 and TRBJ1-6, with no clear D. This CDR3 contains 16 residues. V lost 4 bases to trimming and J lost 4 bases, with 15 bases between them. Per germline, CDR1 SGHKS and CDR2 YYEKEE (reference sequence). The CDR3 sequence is CASSPQAVGYNSPLHF. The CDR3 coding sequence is TGTGCCAGCAGCCCCCAGGCAGTAGGTTATAATTCACCCCTCCACTTT.

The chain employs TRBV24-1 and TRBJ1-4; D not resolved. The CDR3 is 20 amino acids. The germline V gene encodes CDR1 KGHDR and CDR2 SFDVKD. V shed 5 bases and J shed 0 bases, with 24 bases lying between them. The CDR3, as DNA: TGTGCCACCAGTGTCCCAAATCCTACACCAAATCGGGCAACTAATGAAAAACTGTTTTTT. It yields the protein CATSVPNPTPNRATNEKLFF.

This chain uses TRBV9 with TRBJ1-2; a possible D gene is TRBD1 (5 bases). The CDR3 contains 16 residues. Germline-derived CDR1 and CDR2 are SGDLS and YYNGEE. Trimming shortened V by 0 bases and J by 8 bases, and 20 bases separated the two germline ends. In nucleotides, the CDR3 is TGTGCCAGCAGCGTAGACTGGCGCCCGTCGGGGCGGGGCTACACCTTC. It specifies CASSVDWRPSGRGYTF.

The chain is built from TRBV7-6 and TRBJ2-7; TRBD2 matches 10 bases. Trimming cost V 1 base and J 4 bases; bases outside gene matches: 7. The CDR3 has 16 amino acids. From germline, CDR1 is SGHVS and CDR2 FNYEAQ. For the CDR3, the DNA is TGTGCCAGCAGCTTAGGTCTAGCGGGAGATGGGTACGAGCAGTACTTC. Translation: CASSLGLAGDGYEQYF.

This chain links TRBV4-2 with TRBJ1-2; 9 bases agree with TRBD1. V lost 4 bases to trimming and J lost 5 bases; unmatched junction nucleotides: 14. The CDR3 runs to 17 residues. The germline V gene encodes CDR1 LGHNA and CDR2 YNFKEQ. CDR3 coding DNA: TGTGCCAGCAGCCCAACGTCCCGGGACAGGGAAAGGTATGGCTACACCTTC. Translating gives CASSPTSRDRERYGYTF.

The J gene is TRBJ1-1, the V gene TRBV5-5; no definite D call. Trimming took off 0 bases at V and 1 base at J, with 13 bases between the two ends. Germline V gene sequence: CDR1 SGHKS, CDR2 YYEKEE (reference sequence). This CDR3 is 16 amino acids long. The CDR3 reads CASSLDGSERNTEAFF. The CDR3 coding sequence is TGTGCCAGCAGCTTGGACGGGTCGGAGAGGAACACTGAAGCTTTCTTT.

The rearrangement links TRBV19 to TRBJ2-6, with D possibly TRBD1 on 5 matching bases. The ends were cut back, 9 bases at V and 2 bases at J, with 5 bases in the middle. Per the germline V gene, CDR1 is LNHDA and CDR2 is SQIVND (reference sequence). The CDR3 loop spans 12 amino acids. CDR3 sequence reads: CASRAGANVLTF. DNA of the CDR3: TGTGCCAGCAGGGCTGGGGCCAACGTCCTGACTTTC.

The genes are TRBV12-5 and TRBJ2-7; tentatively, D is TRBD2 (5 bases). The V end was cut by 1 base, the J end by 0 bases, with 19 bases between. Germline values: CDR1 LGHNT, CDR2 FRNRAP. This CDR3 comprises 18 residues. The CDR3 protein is CASGLASDPRRSSYEQYF. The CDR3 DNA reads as TGTGCTAGTGGTTTGGCCTCCGACCCCCGGAGGAGCTCCTACGAGCAGTACTTC.

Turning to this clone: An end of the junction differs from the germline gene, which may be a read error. The CDR3 DNA is TGTGCCAGCAGCATAGCGACAGGGCTCTCTGGAAACACCATATATTTT. Translating gives CASSIATGLSGNTIYF. V gene TRBV7-2 combines with J gene TRBJ1-3; 7 bases align to TRBD1. Looked up from germline, CDR1 is SGHTA and CDR2 is FQGNSA. The CDR3 is 16 residues long.

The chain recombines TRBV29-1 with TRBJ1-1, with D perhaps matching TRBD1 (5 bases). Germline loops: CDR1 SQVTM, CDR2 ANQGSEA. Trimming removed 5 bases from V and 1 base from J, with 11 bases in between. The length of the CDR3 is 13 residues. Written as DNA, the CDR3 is TGCAGCGTTCGTAAAGGACAGAACACTGAAGCTTTCTTT. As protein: CSVRKGQNTEAFF.

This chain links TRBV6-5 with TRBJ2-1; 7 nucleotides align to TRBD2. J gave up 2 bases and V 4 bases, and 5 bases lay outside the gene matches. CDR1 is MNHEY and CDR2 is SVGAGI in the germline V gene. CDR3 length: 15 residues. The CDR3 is CASSSLAAAYNEQFF. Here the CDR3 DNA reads TGTGCCAGCAGTTCCCTAGCGGCCGCCTACAATGAGCAGTTCTTC.

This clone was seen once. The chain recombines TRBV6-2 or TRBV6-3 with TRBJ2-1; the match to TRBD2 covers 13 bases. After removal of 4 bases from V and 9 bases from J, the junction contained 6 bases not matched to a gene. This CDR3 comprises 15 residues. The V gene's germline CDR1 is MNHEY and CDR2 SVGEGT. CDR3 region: CASSLGLAGVGEQFF. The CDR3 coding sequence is TGTGCCAGCAGTTTAGGACTAGCGGGAGTAGGTGAGCAGTTCTTC.

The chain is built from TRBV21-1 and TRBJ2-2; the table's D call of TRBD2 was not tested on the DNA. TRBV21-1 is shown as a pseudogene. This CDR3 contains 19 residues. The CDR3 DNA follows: TGTGCCAGCAGCAAAGCGCGGCCACAGGGGACTAGCGGTACCGGGGAGCTGTTTTTT. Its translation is CASSKARPQGTSGTGELFF.

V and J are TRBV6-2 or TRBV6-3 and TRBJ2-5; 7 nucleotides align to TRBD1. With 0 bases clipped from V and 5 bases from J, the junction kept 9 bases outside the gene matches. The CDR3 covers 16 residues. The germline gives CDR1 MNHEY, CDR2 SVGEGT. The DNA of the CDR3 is TGTGCCAGCAGTTACTCGGCGACAGGGCGCCTCGAGACCCAGTACTTC. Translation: CASSYSATGRLETQYF.

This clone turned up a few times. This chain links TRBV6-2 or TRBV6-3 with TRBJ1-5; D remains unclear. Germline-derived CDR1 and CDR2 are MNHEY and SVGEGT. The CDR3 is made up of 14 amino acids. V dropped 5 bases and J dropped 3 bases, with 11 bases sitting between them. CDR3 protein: CASSQQSSNQPQHF. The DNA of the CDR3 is TGTGCCAGCAGTCAACAGTCGTCCAATCAGCCCCAGCATTTT.

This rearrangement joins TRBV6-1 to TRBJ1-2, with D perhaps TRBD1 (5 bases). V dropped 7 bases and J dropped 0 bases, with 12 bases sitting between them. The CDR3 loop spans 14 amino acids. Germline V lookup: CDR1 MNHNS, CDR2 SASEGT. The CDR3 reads CASIAGLANYGYTF. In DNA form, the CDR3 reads TGTGCCAGCATTGCAGGGTTGGCTAACTATGGCTACACCTTC.

This CDR3 reads CASSPRGADPTDTQYF. The DNA for the CDR3 is TGTGCCAGCAGCCCGAGGGGGGCGGACCCCACAGATACGCAGTATTTT. The chain links TRBV9 to TRBJ2-3; D may correspond to TRBD1 or TRBD2 (6 bases each). This CDR3 has 16 amino acids. V was pared by 4 bases and J by 2 bases, with 17 bases between. In germline, CDR1 is SGDLS, CDR2 YYNGEE.

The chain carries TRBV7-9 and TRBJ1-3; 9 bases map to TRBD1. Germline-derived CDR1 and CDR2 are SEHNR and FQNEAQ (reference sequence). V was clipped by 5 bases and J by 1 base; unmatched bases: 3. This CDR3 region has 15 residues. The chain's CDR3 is CASSKQGASGNTIYF. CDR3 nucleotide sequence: TGTGCCAGCAGCAAACAGGGGGCTTCTGGAAACACCATATATTTT.

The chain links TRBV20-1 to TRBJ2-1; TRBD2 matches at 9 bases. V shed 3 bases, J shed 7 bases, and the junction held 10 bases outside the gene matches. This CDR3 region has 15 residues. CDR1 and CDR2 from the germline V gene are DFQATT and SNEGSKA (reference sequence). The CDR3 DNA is TGCAGTGCTAGTGGCCTTAGCGGGAGAGGAAATGAGCAGTTCTTC. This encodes CSASGLSGRGNEQFF.

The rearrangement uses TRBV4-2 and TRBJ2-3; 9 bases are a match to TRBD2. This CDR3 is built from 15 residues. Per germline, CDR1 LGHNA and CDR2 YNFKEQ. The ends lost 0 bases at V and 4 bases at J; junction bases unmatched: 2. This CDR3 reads CASSQEREGPDTQYF. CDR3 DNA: TGTGCCAGCAGCCAAGAGCGGGAGGGCCCAGATACGCAGTATTTT.